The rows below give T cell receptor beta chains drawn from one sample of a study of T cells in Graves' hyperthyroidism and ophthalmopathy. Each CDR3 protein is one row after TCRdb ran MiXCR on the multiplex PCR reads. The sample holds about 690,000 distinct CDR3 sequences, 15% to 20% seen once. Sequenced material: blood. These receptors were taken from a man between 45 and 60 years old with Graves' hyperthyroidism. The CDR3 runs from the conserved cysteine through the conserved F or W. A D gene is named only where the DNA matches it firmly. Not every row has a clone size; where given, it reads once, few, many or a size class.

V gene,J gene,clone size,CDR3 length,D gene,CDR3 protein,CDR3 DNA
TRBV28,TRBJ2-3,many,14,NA,CASMSGFPTDTQYF,TGTGCCAGCATGTCGGGTTTTCCCACAGATACGCAGTATTTT
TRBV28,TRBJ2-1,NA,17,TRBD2,CASSFMWRTSGNNEQFF,TGTGCCAGCAGTTTTATGTGGCGGACTAGCGGGAACAATGAGCAGTTCTTC
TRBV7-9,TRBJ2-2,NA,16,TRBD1,CASSTKTGGDTGELFF,TGTGCCAGCAGCACAAAGACAGGGGGCGACACCGGGGAGCTGTTTTTT
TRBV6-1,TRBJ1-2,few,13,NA,CASSQEFGNGYTF,TGTGCCAGCAGCCAGGAGTTTGGTAATGGCTACACCTTC
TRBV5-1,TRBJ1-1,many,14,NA,CASSLVPSNTEAFF,TGCGCCAGCAGCTTGGTTCCATCGAACACTGAAGCTTTCTTT
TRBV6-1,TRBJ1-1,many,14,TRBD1,CASTGQGSYTEAFF,TGTGCCAGCACTGGACAGGGATCGTACACTGAAGCTTTCTTT
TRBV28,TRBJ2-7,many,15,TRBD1,CASIPGTGFSYEQYF,TGTGCCAGCATCCCCGGGACAGGGTTCTCCTACGAGCAGTACTTC
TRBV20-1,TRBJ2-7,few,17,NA,CSASDPGGGASSYEQYF,TGCAGTGCTAGTGACCCTGGTGGCGGGGCCAGCTCCTACGAGCAGTACTTC
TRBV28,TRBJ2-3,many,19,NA,CASSLDPGWGMGSTDTQYF,TGTGCCAGCAGTTTAGACCCCGGGTGGGGAATGGGGAGCACAGATACGCAGTATTTT
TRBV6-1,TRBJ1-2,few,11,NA,CASKDNYGYTF,TGTGCCAGCAAGGACAACTATGGCTACACCTTC
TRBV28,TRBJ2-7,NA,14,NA,CASSTQGSPYEQYF,TGTGCCAGCAGTACCCAGGGATCCCCCTACGAGCAGTACTTC
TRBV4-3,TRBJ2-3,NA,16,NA,CASSLNILGGTDTQYF,TGCGCCAGCAGCCTAAACATCCTAGGCGGCACAGATACGCAGTATTTT
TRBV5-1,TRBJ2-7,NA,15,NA,CASSLEAHSSYEQYF,TGCGCCAGCAGCTTGGAAGCGCACTCGTCCTACGAGCAGTACTTC
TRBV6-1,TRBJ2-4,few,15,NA,CASTVVLLAKNIQYF,TGTGCCAGCACCGTCGTTCTGCTAGCCAAAAACATTCAGTACTTC
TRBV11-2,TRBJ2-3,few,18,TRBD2,CASSQQPPTSGSTDTQYF,TGTGCCAGCAGCCAACAACCCCCGACTAGCGGGAGCACAGATACGCAGTATTTT
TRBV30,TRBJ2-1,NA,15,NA,CAWSVLWTENNEQFF,TGTGCCTGGAGTGTACTATGGACAGAGAACAATGAGCAGTTCTTC
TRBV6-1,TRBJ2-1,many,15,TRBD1,CASRTQGQDRDEQFF,TGTGCCAGCCGTACACAAGGACAGGACAGGGATGAGCAGTTCTTC
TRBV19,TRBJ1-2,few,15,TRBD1,CASSMWDSLNYGYTF,TGTGCCAGTAGTATGTGGGACAGCCTTAACTATGGCTACACCTTC
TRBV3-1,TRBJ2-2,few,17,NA,CASSQVRGAGVTGELFF,TGTGCCAGCAGCCAAGTTCGGGGGGCCGGCGTCACCGGGGAGCTGTTTTTT
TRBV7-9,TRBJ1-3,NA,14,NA,CASSPRVSGNTIYF,TGTGCCAGCAGCCCACGGGTCTCTGGAAACACCATATATTTT
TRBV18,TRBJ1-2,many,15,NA,CASSLNGLNNYGYTF,TGTGCCAGCTCACTAAACGGACTGAATAACTATGGCTACACCTTC
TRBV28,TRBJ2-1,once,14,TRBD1,CATLDRASYNEQFF,TGTGCCACACTCGACAGGGCCTCGTACAATGAGCAGTTCTTC
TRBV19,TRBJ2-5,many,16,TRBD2,CASSILAGEERETQYF,TGTGCCAGTAGTATACTAGCGGGAGAGGAACGGGAGACCCAGTACTTC
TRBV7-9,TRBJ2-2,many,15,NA,CASILHGVNTGELFF,TGTGCCAGCATATTACACGGGGTGAACACCGGGGAGCTGTTTTTT
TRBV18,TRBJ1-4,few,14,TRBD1,CASSQDRGTEKLFF,TGTGCCAGCTCACAAGACAGGGGGACTGAAAAACTGTTTTTT
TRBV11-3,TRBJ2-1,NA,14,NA,CASSRQERRNEQFF,TGTGCCAGCAGCCGTCAGGAGCGAAGGAATGAGCAGTTCTTC
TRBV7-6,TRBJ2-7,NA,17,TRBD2,CASSLGWAGLAGAEQYF,TGTGCCAGCAGCTTAGGATGGGCGGGACTAGCGGGAGCCGAGCAGTACTTC
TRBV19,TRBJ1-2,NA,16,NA,CASTPTEAPNARGYTF,TGTGCCAGTACTCCCACAGAGGCCCCAAATGCGCGTGGCTACACCTTC
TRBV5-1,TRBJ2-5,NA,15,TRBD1,CASSFSGGMRETQYF,TGCGCCAGCAGCTTCTCAGGGGGCATGAGAGAGACCCAGTACTTC
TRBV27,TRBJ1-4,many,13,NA,CASSFSTNEKLFF,TGTGCCAGCAGTTTTTCGACTAATGAAAAACTGTTTTTT
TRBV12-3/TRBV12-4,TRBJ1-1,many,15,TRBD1,CASTEAGTGGTEAFF,TGTGCCAGCACAGAGGCAGGGACAGGGGGCACTGAAGCTTTCTTT
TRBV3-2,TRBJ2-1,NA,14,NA,CASSPSAGDNEQFF,TGTGCCAGCAGCCCGTCGGCAGGGGACAATGAGCAGTTCTTC
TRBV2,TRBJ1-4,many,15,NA,CASSPPGGGFGKLFF,TGTGCCAGCAGCCCACCTGGGGGTGGGTTTGGAAAACTGTTTTTT
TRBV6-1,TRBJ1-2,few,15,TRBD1,CASSTGTGANYGYTF,TGTGCCAGCAGTACAGGGACAGGCGCAAACTATGGCTACACCTTC
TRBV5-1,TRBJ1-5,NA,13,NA,CASRRTENQPQHF,TGCGCCAGCAGGCGGACAGAGAATCAGCCCCAGCATTTT
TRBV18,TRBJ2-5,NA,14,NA,CASSPRSGQETQYF,TGTGCCAGCTCACCACGGTCAGGGCAGGAGACCCAGTACTTC
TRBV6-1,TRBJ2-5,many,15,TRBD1,CASSDGQGLGETQYF,TGTGCCAGCAGTGACGGACAGGGCCTTGGGGAGACCCAGTACTTC
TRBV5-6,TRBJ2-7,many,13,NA,CASSLDWVYEQYF,TGTGCCAGCAGCTTGGATTGGGTTTACGAGCAGTACTTC
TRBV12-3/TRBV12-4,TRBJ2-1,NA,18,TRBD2,CASIPGLAGGWRGDEQFF,TGTGCCAGCATTCCGGGACTAGCGGGAGGCTGGAGAGGGGATGAGCAGTTCTTC
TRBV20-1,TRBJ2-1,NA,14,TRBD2,CSAVKGLAGGEQFF,TGCAGTGCTGTCAAGGGACTAGCGGGAGGTGAGCAGTTCTTC
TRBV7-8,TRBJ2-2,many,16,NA,CASSSQSLGVTGELFF,TGTGCCAGCAGCTCCCAAAGTCTAGGGGTAACCGGGGAGCTGTTTTTT
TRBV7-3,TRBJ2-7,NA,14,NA,CASSINSGPYEQYF,TGTGCCAGCAGCATAAACTCAGGGCCTTACGAGCAGTACTTC
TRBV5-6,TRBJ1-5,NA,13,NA,CASSFWGNQPQHF,TGTGCCAGCAGCTTTTGGGGGAATCAGCCCCAGCATTTT
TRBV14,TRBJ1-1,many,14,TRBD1,CASSQLPGGTEAFF,TGTGCCAGCAGCCAATTACCAGGGGGCACTGAAGCTTTCTTT
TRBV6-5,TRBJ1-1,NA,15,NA,CASSYSGGFNTEAFF,TGTGCCAGCAGTTACTCTGGGGGCTTTAACACTGAAGCTTTCTTT
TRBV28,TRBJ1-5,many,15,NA,CASSPDGRLNQPQHF,TGTGCCAGCAGCCCAGACGGAAGGTTGAATCAGCCCCAGCATTTT
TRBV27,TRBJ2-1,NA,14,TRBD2,CAGSFLAGGNEQFF,TGTGCCGGCAGTTTCCTAGCGGGAGGAAATGAGCAGTTCTTC
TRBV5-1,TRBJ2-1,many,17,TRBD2,CASSLGLAGGSYNEQFF,TGCGCCAGCAGCCTGGGACTAGCGGGAGGCTCCTACAATGAGCAGTTCTTC
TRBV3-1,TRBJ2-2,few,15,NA,CASSQEGMNTGELFF,TGTGCCAGCAGCCAAGAAGGGATGAACACCGGGGAGCTGTTTTTT
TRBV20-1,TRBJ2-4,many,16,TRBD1,CSANYGQGRAKNIQYF,TGCAGTGCTAACTACGGACAGGGAAGAGCCAAAAACATTCAGTACTTC
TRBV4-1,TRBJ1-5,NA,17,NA,CASSPENRGGRKEPQHF,TGCGCCAGCAGCCCGGAAAATCGGGGGGGCCGGAAGGAGCCCCAGCATTTT
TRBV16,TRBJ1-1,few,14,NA,CASSQFSMNTEAFF,TGTGCCAGCAGCCAATTCTCGATGAACACTGAAGCTTTCTTT
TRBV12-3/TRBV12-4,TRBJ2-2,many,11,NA,CASRETGELFF,TGTGCCAGCAGAGAAACCGGGGAGCTGTTTTTT